The 32 T cell receptor beta chains reported below all come from one sample, sequenced in a study of identical twins. TCRdb reanalysed the 5' RACE reads using MiXCR and keeps one entry per CDR3 protein. The sample has over 550,000 distinct CDR3 sequences; under 8.5% are singletons. The same sample was also used in a study of yellow fever vaccine responses in identical twins.

The sample taken for sequencing was PBMCs. The receptor source for this set is a woman under 30 in good health.

The table lists this clonotype with a few counts. This rearrangement joins TRBV29-1 to TRBJ1-1, with D unresolved. The CDR3 is 13 residues long. With 4 bases removed from V and 0 bases from J, the gap between germline ends came to 9 bases. CDR1 is SQVTM, CDR2 ANQGSEA, per germline. In DNA, the CDR3 is TGCAGCGTTGTTGGCAGTATGAACACTGAAGCTTTCTTT. This sequence encodes CSVVGSMNTEAFF.

The sample holds many counts of this clonotype. The chain couples TRBV5-1 to TRBJ2-3; 10 bases fit TRBD1. The CDR3 runs to 14 residues. The germline V gene has CDR1 SGHRS and CDR2 YFSETQ. Losses at the gene ends were 4 bases for V and 6 bases for J; bases not matched to a gene: 5. This CDR3 reads CASSQGQGGDTQYF. CDR3 bases: TGCGCCAGCAGCCAAGGACAGGGGGGGGATACGCAGTATTTT.

This clonotype was picked up many times. This sequence joins TRBV5-1 and TRBJ1-2; TRBD1 matches 7 bases. Germline values: CDR1 SGHRS, CDR2 YFSETQ. The CDR3 length is 12 residues. After removal of 3 bases from V and 8 bases from J, the junction contained 4 bases not matched to a gene. Written as DNA, the CDR3 is TGCGCCAGCAGCTACGACAGGGACGGCTACACCTTC. This encodes CASSYDRDGYTF.

At least ten counts were recorded for this clonotype. This CDR3 reads CASSLQGARYNEQFF. Written as DNA, the CDR3 is TGTGCCAGCAGCTTACAGGGGGCAAGGTACAATGAGCAGTTCTTC. The chain uses TRBV7-3 and TRBJ2-1, with 8 bases aligning to TRBD1. CDR3 length: 15 residues. The germline gives CDR1 SGHTA, CDR2 FQGTGA. V was clipped by 2 bases and J by 4 bases; unmatched bases: 4.

As concerns this clonotype: At one end the junction does not follow the germline gene, possibly because of a read error. This chain joins TRBV5-1 and TRBJ2-2; D may match TRBD1 or TRBD2 (5 bases each). The CDR3 spans 14 residues. Germline loops: CDR1 SGHRS, CDR2 YFSETQ. CDR3 loop: CASSLWGNTEELFF. The CDR3 coding sequence is TGCGCCAGCAGCTTGTGGGGGAACACCGAGGAGCTGTTTTTT.

The sample holds many counts of this clonotype. This chain uses TRBV29-1 with TRBJ2-7; a possible D gene is TRBD1 (6 bases). Trimming took 0 bases from V and 3 from J, leaving 9 bases between them. The CDR3 spans 13 residues. Germline V gene sequence: CDR1 SQVTM, CDR2 ANQGSEA. Here the CDR3 reads CSVEDRDNYEQYF. In DNA, the CDR3 is TGCAGCGTTGAAGACCGGGACAACTACGAGCAGTACTTC.

The rearrangement uses TRBV3-1 and TRBJ2-7, with TRBD1 matching over 8 bases. The CDR3 loop spans 14 amino acids. CDR1 LGHDT and CDR2 YNNKEL come from the germline V gene (reference sequence). The V gene end was trimmed by 4 bases and the J gene end by 2 bases; junction bases not matched to a gene: 4. The CDR3 region is CASSPGQAAYEQYV. The CDR3 nucleotides are TGTGCCAGCAGCCCGGGACAGGCCGCCTACGAGCAGTACGTC.

The chain combines TRBV24-1 with TRBJ2-1; 7 nucleotides match TRBD2. The ends lost 6 bases at V and 3 bases at J; junction bases unmatched: 4. Germline CDR1 and CDR2: KGHDR and SFDVKD. The length of the CDR3 is 14 residues. In DNA, the CDR3 is TGTGCCACCAGTCGGGAGGACATCTACAATGAGCAGTTCTTC. It encodes CATSREDIYNEQFF.

A few counts support this clonotype. The J gene is TRBJ2-3, the V gene TRBV10-3, with 8 bases fitting TRBD2. V shed 10 bases, J shed 0 bases, and the junction held 3 bases outside the gene matches. CDR3 size: 13 residues. Per the germline V gene, CDR1 is ENHRY and CDR2 is SYGVKD. The DNA for the CDR3 is TGTGCCACCGGACTAGCTAGCACAGATACGCAGTATTTT. This encodes CATGLASTDTQYF.

Ten or more counts support this clonotype. The V gene is TRBV18, the J gene TRBJ2-7; D might be TRBD1 (5 bases). Trimming took 3 bases from V and 2 from J, leaving 11 bases between them. The CDR3 length is 14 residues. Germline V gene sequence: CDR1 KGHSH, CDR2 LQKENI. The CDR3 DNA reads TGTGCCAGCTCACCCCGACAGACCCCCTACGAGCAGTACTTC. Translating it yields CASSPRQTPYEQYF.

Only a few counts were recorded for this clonotype. The chain has TRBV9 and TRBJ2-7; D perhaps matches TRBD1 (6 bases). V shed 0 bases and J shed 2 bases, with 12 bases lying between them. The CDR3 is 15 amino acids. CDR1 SGDLS and CDR2 YYNGEE come from the germline V gene. CDR3 sequence reads: CASSVGQGRTYEQYF. Written as DNA, the CDR3 is TGTGCCAGCAGCGTAGGGCAGGGGCGCACCTACGAGCAGTACTTC.

This clonotype was observed a handful of times. This sequence joins TRBV15 and TRBJ2-2; unclear D gene. The CDR3 loop spans 15 amino acids. From germline, CDR1 is LNHNV and CDR2 YYDKDF (reference sequence). V gave up 1 base and J gave up 2 bases, with 8 bases separating them. DNA for the CDR3: TGTGCCACCAGCAGAGGGCTCACAAACACCGGGGAGCTGTTTTTT. This sequence encodes CATSRGLTNTGELFF. The whole variable domain, remainder taken from reference TRBV15 and TRBJ2-2, is DAMVIQNPRYQVTQFGKPVTLSCSQTLNHNVMYWYQQKSSQAPKLLFHYYDKDFNNEADTPDNFQSRRPNTSFCFLDIRSPGLGDTAMYLCATSRGLTNTGELFFGEGSRLTVL.

This clonotype was seen a few times. The chain employs TRBV5-1 and TRBJ1-6; 7 bases match TRBD1. The CDR3 contains 15 residues. CDR1 is SGHRS and CDR2 is YFSETQ in the germline V gene. The V gene end was trimmed by 4 bases and the J gene end by 5 bases; junction bases not matched to a gene: 6. Here the CDR3 DNA reads TGCGCCAGCAGCCCTCAGGGGGTAAATAATTCACCCCTCCACTTT. Translation: CASSPQGVNNSPLHF.

V and J are TRBV4-1 and TRBJ1-1, with 10 bases matching TRBD1. With V trimmed by 4 bases and J by 0 bases, 8 bases remained unmatched. The CDR3 is 17 amino acids. Germline CDR1 is MGHRA and CDR2 is YSYEKL. CDR3 protein: CASSLRQGAFLNTEAFF. In nucleotides, the CDR3 is TGCGCCAGCAGCCTGAGACAGGGGGCTTTTCTGAACACTGAAGCTTTCTTT.

This clonotype showed up many times. The genes are TRBV6-1 and TRBJ2-5; a weak D match, TRBD1 (6 bases). Germline CDR1 and CDR2: MNHNS and SASEGT. The CDR3 has 14 residues. V lost 7 bases and J lost 0, with 12 bases in between. This CDR3 reads CASKVTGNQETQYF. The CDR3 nucleotides read TGTGCCAGCAAAGTAACAGGGAACCAAGAGACCCAGTACTTC.

This clonotype was detected many times. The chain couples TRBV10-3 to TRBJ2-2; 7 bases are a match to TRBD1. Trimming removed 4 bases from V and 1 base from J; junction bases left unmatched: 6. The CDR3 runs to 16 residues. CDR1 and CDR2 from the germline V gene are ENHRY and SYGVKD. The CDR3 coding sequence is TGTGCCATCAGTGGGTTGGGGACAGAGAACACCGGGGAGCTGTTTTTT. Its translation: CAISGLGTENTGELFF.

V gene TRBV29-1 combines with J gene TRBJ2-2; the match to TRBD2 covers 14 bases. The germline gives CDR1 SQVTM, CDR2 ANQGSEA. This CDR3 has 15 residues. The V segment lost 6 bases and the J segment 7 bases; nucleotides outside the gene matches: 7. CDR3 region: CSVEGLAGVYGELFF. The CDR3 nucleotides read TGCAGCGTCGAGGGACTAGCGGGAGTCTACGGGGAGCTGTTTTTT.

The chain employs TRBV28 and TRBJ2-6, with D possibly being TRBD1 (6 bases). Per the germline V gene, CDR1 is MDHEN and CDR2 is SYDVKM. V was trimmed by 5 bases and J by 2 bases, leaving 10 bases between them. CDR3 length: 15 amino acids. The CDR3 region is CASSTGLPGANVLTF. Written as DNA, the CDR3 is TGTGCCAGCAGTACAGGGTTGCCTGGGGCCAACGTCCTGACTTTC.

This clonotype was seen a few times. The chain carries TRBV6-5 and TRBJ1-2, with TRBD1 identical over 7 bases. This CDR3 has 15 amino acids. Germline assignment: CDR1 MNHEY and CDR2 SVGAGI. J was trimmed by 3 bases and V by 0 bases; bases with no gene match: 4. The DNA for the CDR3 is TGTGCCAGCAGTTACTCGAATAGGGGGCACTATGGCTACACCTTC. It yields the protein CASSYSNRGHYGYTF.

The CDR3 region has the DNA TGCAGCGCCTCTTGGAGGGGGCAGGGTAATGAGCAGTTCTTC. Translating gives CSASWRGQGNEQFF. This chain uses TRBV20-1 with TRBJ2-1, with D perhaps TRBD1 (7 bases). The CDR3 spans 14 residues. Germline CDR1 DFQATT, CDR2 SNEGSKA (reference sequence).

The chain combines TRBV12-3 or TRBV12-4 with TRBJ1-6; tentative D call: TRBD1 (5 bases). The CDR3 has 14 residues. The V end lost 1 base, the J end lost 13 bases, and 14 bases lay between the germline ends. In nucleotides, the CDR3 is TGTGCCAGCAGTTTAGAGTACCCCGGGGGGCCCCTCCACTTT. It yields the protein CASSLEYPGGPLHF.

This clonotype came up many times. The chain joins TRBV5-1 to TRBJ1-2, with 8 bases lining up with TRBD1. In germline, CDR1 is SGHRS, CDR2 YFSETQ. Trimming took 1 base from V and 2 from J; bases not matched to a gene: 4. The CDR3 is made up of 15 amino acids. CDR3 in amino acids: CASSLRQGRNYGYTF. In DNA, the CDR3 is TGCGCCAGCAGCTTGAGACAGGGGAGGAACTATGGCTACACCTTC.

The CDR3 region is CASRDYRAPGANVLTF. The CDR3 bases are TGTGCCAGCAGAGACTACAGGGCCCCTGGGGCCAACGTCCTGACTTTC. The rearrangement joins TRBV2 to TRBJ2-6; a weak D match, TRBD1 (6 bases). The germline CDR1 and CDR2 sequences are SNHLY and FYNNEI. The CDR3 sequence is 16 residues long. V dropped 6 bases and J dropped 2 bases, with 14 bases sitting between them.

The gene calls are TRBV11-2 and TRBJ2-7; 7 bases line up with TRBD2. V shed 8 bases, J shed 0 bases, and the junction held 10 bases outside the gene matches. Germline V gene sequence: CDR1 SGHAT, CDR2 FQNNGV. The CDR3 loop spans 15 amino acids. In nucleotides, the CDR3 is TGTGCCAGCGGATCTAGCGGAGGCCTCTCCTACGAGCAGTACTTC. Protein: CASGSSGGLSYEQYF.

The chain couples TRBV7-6 to TRBJ2-7; 9 bases are shared with TRBD2. This CDR3 spans 13 amino acids. Germline V lookup: CDR1 SGHVS, CDR2 FNYEAQ. V lost 5 bases to trimming and J lost 3 bases; unmatched junction nucleotides: 2. In DNA form, the CDR3 reads TGTGCCAGCAGCGGGCGGGAGGGCTACGAGCAGTACTTC. Amino acids: CASSGREGYEQYF.

CDR3 protein: CASSTPGIGYTF. The CDR3 nucleotides read TGTGCCAGTAGTACTCCGGGTATTGGCTACACCTTC. V is TRBV19 and J is TRBJ1-2; D unresolved. The CDR3 has 12 amino acids. Germline CDR1 reads LNHDA; CDR2 reads SQIVND (reference sequence). V was clipped by 4 bases and J by 7 bases, with 10 bases between them.

The chain uses TRBV20-1 and TRBJ2-3, with 11 bases identical to TRBD2. The CDR3 length is 16 residues. J lost 4 bases, V lost 1 base, and 7 bases had no gene match. Germline CDR1 and CDR2: DFQATT and SNEGSKA (reference sequence). CDR3 nucleotide sequence: TGCAGTGCTAGAGGTAGCGGGGGGGCCGTGGCAGATACGCAGTATTTT. It translates to CSARGSGGAVADTQYF.

This clonotype turned up a few times. This chain links TRBV11-2 with TRBJ2-7; D might be TRBD2 (5 bases). This CDR3 has 14 residues. V lost 0 bases and J 1 base, leaving 7 bases between the germline ends. CDR1 is SGHAT, CDR2 FQNNGV, per germline. DNA of the CDR3: TGTGCCAGCAGCTTAGAGAGGGTATCCTACGAGCAGTACGTC. As protein: CASSLERVSYEQYV.

This chain joins TRBV27 and TRBJ1-2; D unresolved. V shed 0 bases and J shed 1 base, with 9 bases lying between them. This CDR3 has 15 residues. The V gene's germline CDR1 is MNHEY and CDR2 SMNVEV (reference sequence). CDR3: CASSLSAGVNYGYTF. The CDR3 region has the DNA TGTGCCAGCAGTTTATCGGCCGGAGTTAACTATGGCTACACCTTC.

This clonotype was seen a few times. This sequence joins TRBV6-2 or TRBV6-3 and TRBJ2-1; 7 bases agree with TRBD1. The germline CDR1 and CDR2 sequences are MNHEY and SVGEGT. The CDR3 sequence is 15 residues long. V shed 8 bases, J shed 8 bases, and the junction held 15 bases outside the gene matches. The CDR3 reads CASGKEGASTHEQFF. In DNA form, the CDR3 reads TGTGCCAGCGGGAAAGAGGGGGCCTCCACACATGAGCAGTTCTTC.

This clonotype was observed at least ten times. The chain links TRBV5-5 to TRBJ2-2; no firm D call. The V and J ends lost 1 base and 6 bases respectively, with 7 bases between them. The germline gives CDR1 SGHKS, CDR2 YYEKEE (reference sequence). This CDR3 has 13 residues. As DNA, the CDR3 is TGTGCCAGCAGCTTGATTACGGCCGGGGAGCTGTTTTTT. Amino acid sequence: CASSLITAGELFF.

This clonotype has a count of ten or more. The chain combines TRBV12-3 or TRBV12-4 with TRBJ2-5; weak D call: TRBD2 (5 bases). Deletions cut 3 bases from V and 5 bases from J, with 13 bases between. This CDR3 is 14 amino acids long. The DNA for the CDR3 is TGTGCCAGCAGTTTCAAGAGAGGGTTGGAGACCCAGTACTTC. This codes for CASSFKRGLETQYF.